The sequence of this T cell receptor beta chain was determined in a study of PD-1 blockade in classical Hodgkin lymphoma. Looking at the study overall: Nivolumab was given intravenously to patients at 3 mg/kg every 2 weeks.

Clones were sequenced by immunoSEQ multiplex PCR, and TCRdb holds only the in-frame ones, with some missing. The table records over 50,000 clones, roughly 86% of them present only once. The study, taken as a whole, reports: CD4+ TCR diversity rose significantly by C4D1, and CD8+ TCR diversity did not. Possible causes of repertoire differences, disease activity or prior therapy, remain undefined.

The CDR3 totals 15 residues. V was pared by 6 bases and J by 1 base, with 4 bases of the junction left unmatched. CDR1 and CDR2 from the germline V gene are MDHEN and SYDVKM. To note about this clone: Its antigen is unidentified.

The time point: cycle 4 day 1 (C4D1), after more than five weeks of nivolumab. Exposure to brentuximab vedotin varied, and each patient had relapsed following autologous stem cell transplantation. V usage is TRBV28 and J usage is TRBJ2-7; 12 nucleotides align to TRBD2. The sample was peripheral blood mononuclear cells (PBMCs), taken before the fourth cycle of nivolumab. The sequence came from a human donor with classical Hodgkin lymphoma. CDR3 sequence reads: CASSPGLAGSYEQYF. The CDR3 bases are TGTGCCAGCAGCCCAGGACTAGCGGGATCCTACGAGCAGTACTTC.